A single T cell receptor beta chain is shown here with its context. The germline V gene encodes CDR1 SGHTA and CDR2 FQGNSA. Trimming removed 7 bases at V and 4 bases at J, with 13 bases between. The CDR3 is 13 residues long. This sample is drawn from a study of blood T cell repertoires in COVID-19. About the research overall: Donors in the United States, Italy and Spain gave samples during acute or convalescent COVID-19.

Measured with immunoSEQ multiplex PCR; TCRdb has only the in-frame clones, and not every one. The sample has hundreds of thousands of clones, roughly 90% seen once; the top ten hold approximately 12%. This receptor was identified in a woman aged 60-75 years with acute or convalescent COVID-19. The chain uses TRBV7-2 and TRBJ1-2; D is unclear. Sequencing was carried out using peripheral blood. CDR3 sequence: CASTPPGSYGYTF. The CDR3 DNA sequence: TGTGCCAGCACCCCGCCGGGTAGCTATGGCTACACCTTC.